The next 10 T cell receptor beta chains were all read from a single sample in a study of post-analysis software for immune sequencing data. Overall study findings and caveats: Higher frequency in patients than in controls was seen for a handful of TRBV segments, with TRBV5-6, TRBV5-1 and TRBV20-1 among them.

cDNA libraries of TCR beta carried unique molecular identifiers. TCRdb used MiXCR to reprocess the PCR reads, holding one entry per CDR3 protein. Seen here are 700,000 to 800,000 distinct CDR3 sequences, just under 30% observed once, and the top ten hold roughly 0.54%. No antigen is known for these receptors. The sequenced material came from blood. Source of these receptors: a girl between 5 and 17 years old with multiple sclerosis.

This clonotype was seen only a few times. The chain uses TRBV27 and TRBJ2-7, with D perhaps TRBD1 or TRBD2 (5 bases each). This CDR3 comprises 13 residues. In germline, CDR1 is MNHEY, CDR2 SMNVEV (reference sequence). V shed 7 bases and J shed 1 base, with 11 bases lying between them. CDR3 DNA sequence: TGTGCCAGCAAGAGGGGTTTATCCTACGAGCAGTACTTC. This translates into CASKRGLSYEQYF.

The gene calls are TRBV20-1 and TRBJ2-5, with D perhaps being TRBD1 or TRBD2 (5 bases each). Germline V gene sequence: CDR1 DFQATT, CDR2 SNEGSKA (reference sequence). The CDR3 has 16 residues. Here the CDR3 reads CRPISGRTALQETQYF. CDR3 sequence (DNA): TGCAGGCCAATTTCGGGGCGAACAGCGCTCCAAGAGACCCAGTACTTC.

This clonotype showed up just a few times. The chain carries TRBV29-1 and TRBJ2-1; the match to TRBD2 covers 8 bases. The V gene end was trimmed by 3 bases and the J gene end by 15 bases; junction bases not matched to a gene: 7. The CDR3 is 11 amino acids. Looked up from germline, CDR1 is SQVTM and CDR2 is ANQGSEA. The CDR3 nucleotides are TGCAGCGTTGAGACCGGGAGGGGGATGTTCTTC. This codes for CSVETGRGMFF.

The V call is TRBV5-1, the J call TRBJ1-5; 11 nucleotides align to TRBD1. This CDR3 region has 15 residues. The V gene end was trimmed by 4 bases and the J gene end by 6 bases; junction bases not matched to a gene: 6. Per the germline V gene, CDR1 is SGHRS and CDR2 is YFSETQ. The CDR3 reads CASSDGTGGSQPQHF. Here the CDR3 DNA reads TGCGCCAGCAGCGACGGGACAGGGGGATCTCAGCCCCAGCATTTT.

This clonotype was counted between two and nine times. V usage is TRBV6-5 and J usage is TRBJ2-3; 9 bases agree with TRBD2. Trimming took 3 bases from V and 2 from J; bases not matched to a gene: 9. The CDR3 is 17 residues long. Germline V gene sequence: CDR1 MNHEY, CDR2 SVGAGI. DNA of the CDR3: TGTGCCAGCAGTTATTCGTTAGCGGGAGTTACCACAGATACGCAGTATTTT. Its translation: CASSYSLAGVTTDTQYF.

This clonotype was observed a few times. The chain joins TRBV29-1 to TRBJ2-1; D is unclear. Germline V lookup: CDR1 SQVTM, CDR2 ANQGSEA. Trimming stripped 7 bases from V and 6 bases from J, with 16 bases between. This CDR3 comprises 13 residues. The CDR3 here is CSAPVRPGNEQFF. In DNA, the CDR3 is TGCAGCGCCCCGGTAAGGCCCGGCAATGAGCAGTTCTTC.

This clonotype showed up just a few times. This chain connects TRBV2 to TRBJ2-3; either TRBD1 or TRBD2 may fit D (7 bases each). This CDR3 is built from 15 residues. Looked up from germline, CDR1 is SNHLY and CDR2 is FYNNEI. The V and J ends lost 4 bases and 2 bases respectively, with 13 bases between them. The CDR3, as DNA: TGTGCCAGCAGTGTGAGCGGGACAGACACAGATACGCAGTATTTT. Residues: CASSVSGTDTDTQYF.

The chain employs TRBV10-3 and TRBJ2-7; tentatively, D is TRBD1 (6 bases). Germline CDR1 and CDR2: ENHRY and SYGVKD. Trimming stripped 3 bases from V and 5 bases from J, with 14 bases between. This CDR3 contains 14 residues. The CDR3 DNA follows: TGTGCCATCAGTGAAGCTGGGGGCGAGGACGAGCAGTACTTC. Its protein product is CAISEAGGEDEQYF.

This clonotype has only a few counts. V gene TRBV24-1 combines with J gene TRBJ2-3, with D unclear. Trimming pared 6 bases from V and 2 bases from J, leaving 5 bases between. The CDR3 loop spans 12 amino acids. Germline lookup yields CDR1 KGHDR and CDR2 SFDVKD. CDR3 in DNA: TGTGCCACCAGTTCTTCCACAGATACGCAGTATTTT. This translates into CATSSSTDTQYF.

A few counts support this clonotype. This rearrangement joins TRBV20-1 to TRBJ2-7, with D possibly TRBD1 on 5 matching bases. Trimming took 0 bases from V and 3 from J, leaving 9 bases between them. CDR1 is DFQATT and CDR2 is SNEGSKA in the germline V gene (reference sequence). CDR3 length: 13 amino acids. The CDR3 DNA sequence: TGCAGTGCTAGAGATCGACAGCACTACGAGCAGTACTTC. Protein: CSARDRQHYEQYF.